This T cell receptor (beta chain) derives from a study of control samples from healthy donors and cancer patients. Libraries were prepared by immunoSEQ multiplex PCR; TCRdb keeps only in-frame clonotypes and omits some of them. The sample records 150,000 or so clones, approximately 93% being singletons. The CDR3 is made up of 13 amino acids. V gave up 6 bases and J gave up 0 bases, with 9 bases separating them. CDR1 LNHNV and CDR2 YYDKDF come from the germline V gene (reference sequence). The clonotype originates from a man aged 18 to 29 in good health. This rearrangement joins TRBV15 to TRBJ2-7; D possibly corresponds to TRBD2 (6 bases). The sequenced sample was blood. The CDR3: CATREGSSYEQYF. The CDR3 DNA reads TGTGCCACCAGGGAGGGGAGCTCCTACGAGCAGTACTTC. The entire variable domain, with the rest obtained from reference TRBV15 and TRBJ2-7, is as follows: DAMVIQNPRYQVTQFGKPVTLSCSQTLNHNVMYWYQQKSSQAPKLLFHYYDKDFNNEADTPDNFQSRRPNTSFCFLDIRSPGLGDTAMYLCATREGSSYEQYFGPGTRLTVT.